One sample yielded the 27 T cell receptor beta chains listed below, sequenced in a study of cytomegalovirus exposure and HLA in healthy donors. The PCR contained 60 Vbeta and 13 Jbeta primers. The protocol was immunoSEQ multiplex PCR, while the TCRdb copy is restricted to in-frame clones and leaves out a portion. The table records approximately 150,000 clones, approximately 77% of them present only once. What was sequenced was PBMCs. The source of these receptors is a man aged 30 to 45 in good health and CMV-seropositive.

This sequence joins TRBV5-4 and TRBJ2-5, with a possible D match to TRBD1 (6 bases). The CDR3 consists of 14 residues. V shed 4 bases and J shed 1 base, with 11 bases lying between them. Germline V gene data show CDR1 as SGHNT and CDR2 as YYREEE (reference sequence). The CDR3 nucleotides are TGTGCCAGCAGCCCGCAGGGGACCCAAGAGACCCAGTACTTC. This codes for CASSPQGTQETQYF.

This clone was recorded a few times. The genes are TRBV7-2 and TRBJ1-5; a possible D gene is TRBD1 (5 bases). Trimming stripped 1 base from V and 1 base from J, with 8 bases between. The CDR3 is made up of 15 amino acids. Per the germline V gene, CDR1 is SGHTA and CDR2 is FQGNSA. The CDR3 loop reads CASSLVGGSNQPQHF. The CDR3 bases are TGTGCCAGCAGCTTAGTCGGGGGAAGCAATCAGCCCCAGCATTTT.

The chain recombines TRBV7-9 with TRBJ1-4, with 7 bases fitting TRBD1. The junction had 10 bases not matched to a gene; V was cut back by 4 bases and J by 8 bases. CDR3 length: 15 residues. In germline, CDR1 is SEHNR, CDR2 FQNEAQ (reference sequence). CDR3 in DNA: TGTGCCAGCAGCTCGCTACAGGGGCCCCGGGAAAAACTGTTTTTT. Encoded protein: CASSSLQGPREKLFF.

The rearrangement joins TRBV11-2 to TRBJ1-6; D ambiguous. There are 15 residues in the CDR3. Per the germline V gene, CDR1 is SGHAT and CDR2 is FQNNGV. Trimming took off 4 bases at V and 2 bases at J, with 9 bases between the two ends. This CDR3 reads CASSSKQTYNSPLHF. CDR3 DNA sequence: TGTGCCAGCAGCTCAAAACAGACCTATAATTCACCCCTCCACTTT.

The chain uses TRBV28 and TRBJ1-2; D is ambiguous. The CDR3 runs to 13 residues. The ends were cut back, 6 bases at V and 0 bases at J, with 8 bases in the middle. The germline gives CDR1 MDHEN, CDR2 SYDVKM. Here the CDR3 DNA reads TGTGCCAGCAGGAGTAGCGCTAACTATGGCTACACCTTC. Its protein is CASRSSANYGYTF.

The V call is TRBV5-1, the J call TRBJ1-1, with D perhaps TRBD1 (6 bases). Trimming took off 4 bases at V and 0 bases at J, with 10 bases between the two ends. Germline CDR1 SGHRS, CDR2 YFSETQ. The CDR3 totals 14 residues. The CDR3 DNA sequence: TGCGCCAGCAGCCCCTGGACAGTGAACACTGAAGCTTTCTTT. Its translation: CASSPWTVNTEAFF.

J is TRBJ1-1 and V is TRBV19; TRBD1 matches at 9 bases. Germline CDR1 LNHDA, CDR2 SQIVND (reference sequence). The CDR3 is 14 amino acids. V shed 6 bases and J 1 base; nucleotides not matched to a gene: 3. The CDR3 DNA sequence: TGTGCCAGTAGCCCGACAGGGGGGAACACTGAAGCTTTCTTT. Translation gives CASSPTGGNTEAFF.

V gene TRBV6-5 combines with J gene TRBJ2-7; D is perhaps TRBD1 (6 bases). Germline V lookup: CDR1 MNHEY, CDR2 SVGAGI. This CDR3 region has 15 residues. With 0 bases removed from V and 1 base from J, the gap between germline ends came to 10 bases. CDR3 nucleotides: TGTGCCAGCAGTTACTCGTGGGACAAGTCCTACGAGCAGTACTTC. Translating it yields CASSYSWDKSYEQYF.

On this clone itself: A junction end diverges from the germline sequence, so it may reflect a read error. The chain carries TRBV5-1 and TRBJ2-5; unclear D gene. CDR1 SGHRS and CDR2 YFSETQ come from the germline V gene. The CDR3 sequence is 13 residues long. CDR3 sequence: CASSLVPQETQYF. The CDR3 bases are TGTGCCAGCAGCTTGGTCCCTCAAGAGACCCAGTACTTC.

This clone was detected only a few times. The chain uses TRBV10-3 and TRBJ2-3, with 11 bases lining up with TRBD1. With 4 bases clipped from V and 4 bases from J, the junction kept 7 bases outside the gene matches. Germline CDR1 reads ENHRY; CDR2 reads SYGVKD. This CDR3 has 16 residues. In nucleotides, the CDR3 is TGTGCCATCAGTGGTCGGACAGGGGGCGTCCCAGATACGCAGTATTTT. This sequence encodes CAISGRTGGVPDTQYF.

This clone came up a few times. This sequence joins TRBV10-2 and TRBJ1-1, with TRBD1 identical over 7 bases. CDR1 and CDR2 from the germline V gene are WSHSY and SAAADI. This CDR3 has 13 residues. Losses at the gene ends were 10 bases for V and 5 bases for J; bases not matched to a gene: 10. CDR3 coding DNA: TGCGCCACCGAACAGGGGTCTGGAACTGAAGCTTTCTTT. Amino acids: CATEQGSGTEAFF.

This clone appeared a single time. The genes are TRBV6-5 and TRBJ2-7; D is perhaps TRBD1 (5 bases). Germline V gives CDR1 MNHEY, CDR2 SVGAGI. The CDR3 length is 15 residues. Trimming removed 2 bases from V and 4 bases from J, with 15 bases in between. CDR3 residues: CASSYGQGLLYEQYF. In DNA form, the CDR3 reads TGTGCCAGCAGTTACGGGCAGGGCCTACTATACGAGCAGTACTTC.

This clone was observed a single time. The chain joins TRBV19 to TRBJ1-1, with 9 bases that match TRBD1. The junction had 11 bases not matched to a gene; V was cut back by 5 bases and J by 10 bases. The CDR3 has 14 amino acids. Looked up from germline, CDR1 is LNHDA and CDR2 is SQIVND (reference sequence). The CDR3 reads CASSPPGQGHGAFF. As DNA, the CDR3 is TGTGCCAGTAGTCCCCCAGGACAGGGGCACGGAGCTTTCTTT.

The chain is built from TRBV7-9 and TRBJ2-5; 7 nucleotides agree with TRBD2. The V gene's germline CDR1 is SEHNR and CDR2 FQNEAQ (reference sequence). The CDR3 consists of 13 residues. The trim removed 4 bases at V and 2 bases at J, leaving 1 base unmatched. CDR3 bases: TGTGCCAGCAGCTGGGGGGGGCAAGAGACCCAGTACTTC. Protein sequence: CASSWGGQETQYF. The full variable domain, in which reference TRBV7-9 and TRBJ2-5 provide the parts outside the CDR3, is DTGVSQNPRHKITKRGQNVTFRCDPISEHNRLYWYRQTLGQGPEFLTYFQNEAQLEKSRLLSDRFSAERPKGSFSTLEIQRTEQGDSAMYLCASSWGGQETQYFGPGTRLLVL.

V is TRBV14 and J is TRBJ2-7; D is possibly TRBD2 (6 bases). This CDR3 is built from 16 residues. Germline CDR1 and CDR2: SGHDN and FVKESK. Trimming took off 4 bases at V and 0 bases at J, with 16 bases between the two ends. The CDR3 reads CASSPKPGLGSYEQYF. CDR3 DNA: TGTGCCAGCAGCCCGAAACCGGGACTTGGCTCCTACGAGCAGTACTTC.

This clone occurred a few times. The V call is TRBV6-1, the J call TRBJ2-7; a weak D match, TRBD1 (5 bases). V shed 4 bases and J shed 3 bases, with 10 bases lying between them. The CDR3 totals 13 residues. Germline V gene lookup returns CDR1 MNHNS and CDR2 SASEGT. The CDR3 protein is CASSGTRDYEQYF. CDR3 bases: TGTGCCAGCAGTGGGACAAGGGACTACGAGCAGTACTTC.

This chain connects TRBV2 to TRBJ2-2; 13 nucleotides line up with TRBD2. Germline-derived CDR1 and CDR2 are SNHLY and FYNNEI. The CDR3 extends over 16 amino acids. The V and J ends lost 6 bases and 5 bases, in that order; junction bases with no gene match: 6. CDR3 protein: CASRRGTSGMTGELFF. DNA for the CDR3: TGTGCCAGCAGACGCGGGACTAGCGGGATGACCGGGGAGCTGTTTTTT.

The J gene is TRBJ2-7, the V gene TRBV14; no clear D gene. Germline lookup yields CDR1 SGHDN and CDR2 FVKESK. The CDR3 loop spans 12 amino acids. V lost 2 bases to trimming and J lost 3 bases, with 5 bases between them. The CDR3 here is CASSQLSYEQYF. The CDR3 coding sequence is TGTGCCAGCAGCCAACTCAGCTACGAGCAGTACTTC.

CDR3 nucleotides: TGTGCCAGCAGTTACCCGGGACAGGGGAATTCACCCCTCCACTTT. The encoded protein is CASSYPGQGNSPLHF. V is TRBV6-6 and J is TRBJ1-6, with TRBD1 identical over 10 bases. V shed 2 bases and J 7 bases; nucleotides not matched to a gene: 2. Germline loops: CDR1 MNHNY, CDR2 SVGAGI (reference sequence). The CDR3 spans 15 residues.

In nucleotides, the CDR3 is TGTGCCAGCAGCTTACCACAGGGCCATGGCTACACCTTC. Its translation is CASSLPQGHGYTF. The rearrangement uses TRBV11-1 and TRBJ1-2; D is possibly TRBD1 (6 bases). V was cut by 2 bases and J by 6 bases, with 10 bases left in between. The CDR3 consists of 13 residues. Per the germline V gene, CDR1 is SGHAT and CDR2 is FQDESV (reference sequence).

The chain combines TRBV14 with TRBJ1-2; D unclear. CDR3 length: 15 amino acids. Trimming took off 4 bases at V and 2 bases at J, with 14 bases between the two ends. Germline V gene lookup returns CDR1 SGHDN and CDR2 FVKESK. DNA of the CDR3: TGTGCCAGCAGCCCGACTACAGAGTTCAACTATGGCTACACCTTC. Translating it yields CASSPTTEFNYGYTF.

This clone was counted between two and nine times. The rearrangement links TRBV19 to TRBJ2-7; 12 bases line up with TRBD2. The CDR3 consists of 17 residues. Trimming took 5 bases from V and 0 from J; bases not matched to a gene: 8. Germline V CDR1 and CDR2: LNHDA, SQIVND (reference sequence). The CDR3 DNA reads TGTGCCAGTAGTGGCCTCACTAGCGGGGGGAGCTCCTACGAGCAGTACTTC. The encoded protein is CASSGLTSGGSSYEQYF.

The V call is TRBV5-1, the J call TRBJ1-2; perhaps TRBD1 as D (5 bases). Trimming shortened V by 0 bases and J by 8 bases, and 17 bases separated the two germline ends. This CDR3 contains 15 residues. CDR1 and CDR2 from the germline V gene are SGHRS and YFSETQ. The CDR3 is CASSLAAGQGGGYTF. Written as DNA, the CDR3 is TGCGCCAGCAGCTTGGCTGCTGGCCAGGGAGGAGGCTACACCTTC.

For this clone: One junction end does not reproduce the germline sequence, and a read error may be involved. The V and J genes are TRBV9 and TRBJ2-2, with D maybe TRBD1 (5 bases). The germline CDR1 and CDR2 sequences are SGDLS and YYNGEE. The CDR3 sequence is 17 residues long. The CDR3 DNA sequence: TGTGCCAGCACCGTAGGAACAGTGGGGCCCCCAACCGGGGAGCTGTTTTTT. Its translation: CASTVGTVGPPTGELFF.

CDR3 protein: CASSVEAGGEQYF. DNA for the CDR3: TGTGCCAGCAGCGTAGAGGCAGGAGGCGAGCAGTACTTC. This chain joins TRBV9 and TRBJ2-7, with D tentatively TRBD2 (5 bases). In germline, CDR1 is SGDLS, CDR2 YYNGEE. The CDR3 loop spans 13 amino acids. The V and J ends lost 0 bases and 6 bases respectively, with 10 bases between them.

The chain recombines TRBV10-1 with TRBJ1-3, with D perhaps TRBD1 (6 bases). Germline-derived CDR1 and CDR2 are WNHNN and SYGVQD (reference sequence). The CDR3 extends over 15 amino acids. The V gene lost 0 bases and the J gene lost 2 bases, with 8 bases spanning the gap. The CDR3 sequence is CASSESRGPGNTIYF. Written as DNA, the CDR3 is TGCGCCAGCAGTGAGTCGCGGGGGCCTGGAAACACCATATATTTT.

The chain combines TRBV30 with TRBJ1-1, with 7 bases identical to TRBD1. Germline lookup yields CDR1 GTSNPN and CDR2 SVGIG (reference sequence). V lost 7 bases to trimming and J lost 0 bases; unmatched junction nucleotides: 8. This CDR3 comprises 14 residues. The CDR3 DNA reads TGTGCCTCGAACAGGGGCCCTATGAACACTGAAGCTTTCTTT. It encodes CASNRGPMNTEAFF.